The 27 T cell receptor beta chains below all came from one sample that was sequenced in a study of OX40 agonist ivuxolimab in advanced cancers. Using immunoSEQ multiplex PCR, the repertoire was profiled, and TCRdb retains in-frame clones only, with some absent. The sample includes around 140,000 clones, roughly 91% of them seen just once. Source: CD4+ or CD8+ T cells sorted from blood, taken in a trial of the OX40 agonist ivuxolimab. The receptor source for this set is an adult with an advanced solid tumor such as melanoma, head and neck, liver or kidney cancer.

This CDR3 is CASSLGAGGSGANVLTF. For the CDR3, the DNA is TGCGCCAGCAGCTTGGGAGCAGGGGGCTCTGGGGCCAACGTCCTGACTTTC. This sequence joins TRBV5-1 and TRBJ2-6; 7 bases are shared with TRBD1. Germline CDR1 reads SGHRS; CDR2 reads YFSETQ. This CDR3 is built from 17 residues. V was clipped by 0 bases and J by 0 bases; unmatched bases: 3.

This clone was found once. This chain uses TRBV6-5 with TRBJ2-5; 9 positions agree with TRBD2. J lost 1 base, V lost 2 bases, and 5 bases had no gene match. This CDR3 comprises 16 residues. Germline V gene sequence: CDR1 MNHEY, CDR2 SVGAGI. The CDR3: CASSYERGALQETQYF. CDR3 sequence (DNA): TGTGCCAGCAGTTACGAGCGGGGGGCCCTCCAAGAGACCCAGTACTTC.

The CDR3 loop is CASSQYWTFRGANEQFF. The CDR3, as DNA: TGCGCCAGCAGCCAGTATTGGACCTTCCGAGGGGCCAATGAGCAGTTCTTC. The V gene is TRBV4-3, the J gene TRBJ2-1, with D possibly called TRBD1 or TRBD2 (5 bases each). Germline CDR1 is LGHNA and CDR2 is YSLEER. V was shortened by 3 bases and J by 6 bases, with 21 bases between the two germline ends. The CDR3 loop spans 17 amino acids.

The chain couples TRBV6-5 to TRBJ2-3; TRBD2 aligns across 7 bases. Germline V gene sequence: CDR1 MNHEY, CDR2 SVGAGI. With 6 bases clipped from V and 3 bases from J, the junction kept 6 bases outside the gene matches. The length of the CDR3 is 14 residues. CDR3 DNA: TGTGCCAGCAGGCGGGGGAAACTAACAGATACGCAGTATTTT. This sequence encodes CASRRGKLTDTQYF.

This chain uses TRBV29-1 with TRBJ1-3; 7 nucleotides align to TRBD1. The junction had 8 bases not matched to a gene; V was cut back by 7 bases and J by 2 bases. Germline values: CDR1 SQVTM, CDR2 ANQGSEA. The CDR3 sequence is 14 residues long. CDR3 loop: CSASQTGTGNTIYF. In nucleotides, the CDR3 is TGCAGCGCAAGCCAGACAGGGACTGGAAACACCATATATTTT.

This rearrangement joins TRBV2 to TRBJ2-1; possible D gene TRBD2, 5 bases. CDR1 and CDR2 from the germline V gene are SNHLY and FYNNEI. The length of the CDR3 is 13 residues. V lost 5 bases, J lost 8 bases, and 13 bases lay in between. This CDR3 is CASSRLALHEQFF. In DNA form, the CDR3 reads TGTGCCAGCAGTCGTCTAGCCCTCCATGAGCAGTTCTTC.

V and J are TRBV9 and TRBJ2-5, with TRBD2 matching 13 bases. The CDR3 contains 18 residues. The germline CDR1 and CDR2 sequences are SGDLS and YYNGEE. V lost 4 bases, J lost 5 bases, and 14 bases stayed unmatched. The CDR3 DNA reads as TGTGCCAGCAGCCCGCCCTCTGGACTAGCGGGAGCACGTGAGACCCAGTACTTC. Translating it yields CASSPPSGLAGARETQYF.

V gene TRBV7-2 combines with J gene TRBJ2-5, with TRBD1 matching 7 bases. The DNA end is a closer match to TRBJ2-7, so the J assignment may be wrong. This CDR3 region has 14 residues. Germline assignment: CDR1 SGHTA and CDR2 FQGNSA. CDR3 coding DNA: TGTGCCAGCAGCCGCCGACAGGGTACCTACGAGCAGTACTTC. This encodes CASSRRQGTYEQYF.

This sequence joins TRBV7-8 and TRBJ2-3; TRBD1 matches 7 bases. Germline lookup yields CDR1 SGHVS and CDR2 FQNEAQ. The junction had 11 bases not matched to a gene; V was cut back by 3 bases and J by 5 bases. CDR3 length equals 16 residues. In DNA, the CDR3 is TGTGCCAGCAGCTTTTCCTCGCCAAGGGGGCAAGATACGCAGTATTTT. The encoded protein is CASSFSSPRGQDTQYF.

The chain employs TRBV7-2 and TRBJ2-2; D assignment may be TRBD1 or TRBD2 (6 bases each). CDR3 length equals 16 residues. The ends were cut back, 1 base at V and 2 bases at J, with 11 bases in the middle. The germline CDR1 and CDR2 sequences are SGHTA and FQGNSA. In DNA form, the CDR3 reads TGTGCCAGCAGCTTAGGGGGGGCGACCAACACCGGGGAGCTGTTTTTT. Its protein product is CASSLGGATNTGELFF.

This clone has just one count. This chain uses TRBV30 with TRBJ1-4; D call uncertain. Trimming pared 5 bases from V and 0 bases from J, leaving 10 bases between. The CDR3 runs 14 residues. From germline, CDR1 is GTSNPN and CDR2 SVGIG (reference sequence). DNA of the CDR3: TGTGCCTGGGGGCGGGTCGCAACTAATGAAAAACTGTTTTTT. Its protein is CAWGRVATNEKLFF.

The chain employs TRBV6-1 and TRBJ1-1; D gene uncertain. There are 14 residues in the CDR3. V was clipped by 7 bases and J by 2 bases, with 14 bases between them. Germline-derived CDR1 and CDR2 are MNHNS and SASEGT. The CDR3 region is CASTTRQRNTEAFF. The CDR3 DNA follows: TGTGCCAGCACCACTCGACAAAGAAACACTGAAGCTTTCTTT.

V gene TRBV7-2 combines with J gene TRBJ1-4, with D possibly matching TRBD1 (5 bases). CDR3 length equals 15 residues. CDR1 and CDR2 from the germline V gene are SGHTA and FQGNSA. Between the trimmed V and J ends, which lost 0 bases and 5 bases, there was a span of 10 bases. The CDR3 DNA sequence: TGTGCCAGCAGCTTAGCAAGGGACGCCAATGAAAAACTGTTTTTT. This codes for CASSLARDANEKLFF.

This chain connects TRBV7-3 to TRBJ1-2; TRBD1 aligns across 8 bases. V dropped 0 bases and J dropped 0; count of bases not matched to a gene: 9. This CDR3 has 18 amino acids. The germline CDR1 and CDR2 sequences are SGHTA and FQGTGA. The CDR3 bases are TGTGCCAGCAGCTTAACCCCGACAGGGGCCTCAGCTAACTATGGCTACACCTTC. This encodes CASSLTPTGASANYGYTF.

The chain carries TRBV2 and TRBJ1-5; no definite D call. The CDR3 extends over 14 amino acids. V was trimmed by 5 bases and J by 6 bases, leaving 14 bases between them. Germline loops: CDR1 SNHLY, CDR2 FYNNEI. CDR3 coding DNA: TGTGCCAGCAGTCCCAAGACAATTATTCAGCCCCAGCATTTT. It encodes CASSPKTIIQPQHF. Drawing the rest from reference TRBV2 and TRBJ1-5, the complete variable domain is EPEVTQTPSHQVTQMGQEVILRCVPISNHLYFYWYRQILGQKVEFLVSFYNNEISEKSEIFDDQFSVERPDGSNFTLKIRSTKLEDSAMYFCASSPKTIIQPQHFGDGTRLSIL.

This clone was recorded once. The chain links TRBV9 to TRBJ2-3; 10 nucleotides agree with TRBD2. The CDR3 consists of 16 residues. Losses at the gene ends were 4 bases for V and 2 bases for J; bases not matched to a gene: 7. The V gene's germline CDR1 is SGDLS and CDR2 YYNGEE. The CDR3 nucleotides read TGTGCCAGCAGCCTACTACTAGCGGGGACCACAGATACGCAGTATTTT. Translating gives CASSLLLAGTTDTQYF. Filled out from reference TRBV9 and TRBJ2-3, the complete variable domain reads DSGVTQTPKHLITATGQRVTLRCSPRSGDLSVYWYQQSLDQGLQFLIQYYNGEERAKGNILERFSAQQFPDLHSELNLSSLELGDSALYFCASSLLLAGTTDTQYFGPGTRLTVL.

The chain carries TRBV27 and TRBJ1-1; the D is unclear. V was cut by 0 bases and J by 3 bases, with 14 bases left in between. Germline CDR1 MNHEY, CDR2 SMNVEV (reference sequence). This CDR3 has 16 residues. For the CDR3, the DNA is TGTGCCAGCAGTTTATCATCGGCAGGTCCCGACACTGAAGCTTTCTTT. Translating it yields CASSLSSAGPDTEAFF.

This clone was counted only a few times. The V gene is TRBV9, the J gene TRBJ2-3; D ambiguous. V shed 3 bases and J shed 4 bases, with 9 bases lying between them. The CDR3 has 13 residues. From germline, CDR1 is SGDLS and CDR2 YYNGEE. Written as DNA, the CDR3 is TGTGCCAGCAGCGAGGGCCCGGCAGATACGCAGTATTTT. It encodes CASSEGPADTQYF. The full variable domain, with the rest looked up from reference TRBV9 and TRBJ2-3, is DSGVTQTPKHLITATGQRVTLRCSPRSGDLSVYWYQQSLDQGLQFLIQYYNGEERAKGNILERFSAQQFPDLHSELNLSSLELGDSALYFCASSEGPADTQYFGPGTRLTVL.

The chain links TRBV27 to TRBJ1-4; 7 nucleotides line up with TRBD1. This CDR3 has 14 amino acids. Per the germline V gene, CDR1 is MNHEY and CDR2 is SMNVEV (reference sequence). The J segment lost 6 bases and the V segment lost 5 bases, leaving 6 bases of the junction unmatched. CDR3 region: CASSQTGNHEKLFF. The CDR3 nucleotides are TGTGCCAGCAGTCAGACAGGGAACCATGAAAAACTGTTTTTT.

The chain uses TRBV19 and TRBJ2-3; 9 bases match TRBD1. The CDR3 contains 14 residues. From germline, CDR1 is LNHDA and CDR2 SQIVND (reference sequence). V lost 5 bases to trimming and J lost 5 bases; unmatched junction nucleotides: 5. The CDR3 nucleotides are TGTGCCAGTAGTTCGCGACAGGGGGTAGATACGCAGTATTTT. Amino acids: CASSSRQGVDTQYF.

V usage is TRBV5-5 and J usage is TRBJ2-7, with D tentatively TRBD1 or TRBD2 (5 bases each). CDR1 SGHKS and CDR2 YYEKEE come from the germline V gene (reference sequence). Trimming shortened V by 4 bases and J by 5 bases, and 19 bases separated the two germline ends. The CDR3 length is 15 residues. Here the CDR3 DNA reads TGTGCCAGCAGCAGTCGGGACCTCGTCTTCCACGAGCAGTACTTC. It codes for CASSSRDLVFHEQYF.

This CDR3 is CASRELDAYEQYF. The CDR3 DNA reads as TGTGCCAGCAGGGAGCTGGACGCCTACGAGCAGTACTTC. V gene TRBV6-1 combines with J gene TRBJ2-7, with unresolved D. Germline V gene lookup returns CDR1 MNHNS and CDR2 SASEGT. The CDR3 loop spans 13 amino acids. Trimming shortened V by 6 bases and J by 2 bases, and 11 bases separated the two germline ends.

This clone came up once. The chain is built from TRBV5-1 and TRBJ2-7; D tentatively reads TRBD1 or TRBD2 (6 bases each). CDR3 length: 15 residues. Trimming removed 0 bases from V and 2 bases from J, with 12 bases in between. Germline assignment: CDR1 SGHRS and CDR2 YFSETQ. In DNA, the CDR3 is TGCGCCAGCAGCTTGGCCGGAGGGGGAACCTACGAGCAGTACTTC. Its protein is CASSLAGGGTYEQYF.

The chain is built from TRBV19 and TRBJ1-1; 11 nucleotides match TRBD1. Germline CDR1 is LNHDA and CDR2 is SQIVND (reference sequence). CDR3 size: 15 residues. Trimming removed 5 bases from V and 5 bases from J; junction bases left unmatched: 7. The CDR3, as DNA: TGTGCCAGTAGTTCTCTCGGGACAGGGGGTACTGAAGCTTTCTTT. As protein: CASSSLGTGGTEAFF.

To note about this clone: This CDR3 is also generated by other DNA sequences in the sample. V is TRBV7-2 and J is TRBJ1-5, with 7 bases that match TRBD1. The CDR3 has 15 amino acids. CDR1 and CDR2 from the germline V gene are SGHTA and FQGNSA. Unmatched junction bases numbered 5, after V lost 4 bases and J lost 2 bases. This CDR3 reads CASSSRTGGNQPQHF. The DNA of the CDR3 is TGTGCCAGCAGCTCTCGTACAGGGGGCAATCAGCCCCAGCATTTT.

The genes are TRBV7-9 and TRBJ2-5; 10 bases align to TRBD2. Per germline, CDR1 SEHNR and CDR2 FQNEAQ (reference sequence). The junction had 5 bases not matched to a gene; V was cut back by 5 bases and J by 5 bases. The CDR3 sequence is 14 residues long. The DNA for the CDR3 is TGTGCCAGCAGCGTAGGACTAGCGGTTGAGACCCAGTACTTC. Encoded protein: CASSVGLAVETQYF.

The chain is built from TRBV7-7 and TRBJ2-5; a possible D gene is TRBD1 (6 bases). The CDR3 is 16 residues long. Per the germline V gene, CDR1 is SSHAT and CDR2 is FNYEAQ (reference sequence). V lost 1 base to trimming and J lost 6 bases, with 18 bases between them. CDR3: CASSLEAGALFKTQYF. CDR3 nucleotides: TGTGCCAGCAGCTTAGAGGCAGGGGCGCTTTTCAAGACCCAGTACTTC.